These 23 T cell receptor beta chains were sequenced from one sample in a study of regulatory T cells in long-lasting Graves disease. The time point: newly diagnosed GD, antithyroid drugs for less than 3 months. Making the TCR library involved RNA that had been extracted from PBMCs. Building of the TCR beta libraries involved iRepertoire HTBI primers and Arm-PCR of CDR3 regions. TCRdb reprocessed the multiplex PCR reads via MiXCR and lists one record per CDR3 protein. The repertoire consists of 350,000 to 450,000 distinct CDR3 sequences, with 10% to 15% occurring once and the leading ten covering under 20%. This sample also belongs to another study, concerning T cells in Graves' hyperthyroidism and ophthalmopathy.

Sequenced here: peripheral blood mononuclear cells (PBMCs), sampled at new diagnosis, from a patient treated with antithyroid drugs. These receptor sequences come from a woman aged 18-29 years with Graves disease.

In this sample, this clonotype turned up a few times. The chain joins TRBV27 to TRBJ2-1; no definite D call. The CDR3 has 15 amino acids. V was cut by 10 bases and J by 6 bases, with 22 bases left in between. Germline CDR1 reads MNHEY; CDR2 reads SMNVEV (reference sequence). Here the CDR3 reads CATYSPTTGSNEQFF. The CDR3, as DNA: TGTGCCACCTACTCCCCCACAACCGGGTCCAATGAGCAGTTCTTC.

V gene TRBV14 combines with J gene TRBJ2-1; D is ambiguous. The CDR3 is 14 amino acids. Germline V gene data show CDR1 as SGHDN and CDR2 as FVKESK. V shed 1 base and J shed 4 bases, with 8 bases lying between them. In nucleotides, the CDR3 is TGTGCCAGCAGCCAAGGCCATCGATACAATGAGCAGTTCTTC. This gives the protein CASSQGHRYNEQFF.

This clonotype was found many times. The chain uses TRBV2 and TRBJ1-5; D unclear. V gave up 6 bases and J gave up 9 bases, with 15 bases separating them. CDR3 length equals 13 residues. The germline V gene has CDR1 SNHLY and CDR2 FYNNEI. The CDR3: CASRPDWDRPQHF. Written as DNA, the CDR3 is TGTGCCAGCAGGCCGGACTGGGATCGGCCCCAGCATTTT.

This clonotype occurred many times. The DNA of the CDR3 is TGTGCCAGCAGCTTGGGGCCGGGTAGAGCCTACAATGAGCAGTTCTTC. Translated: CASSLGPGRAYNEQFF. The chain uses TRBV7-2 and TRBJ2-1, with D possibly TRBD1 on 5 matching bases. V was clipped by 3 bases and J by 2 bases, with 14 bases between them. The CDR3 is 16 residues long. From germline, CDR1 is SGHTA and CDR2 FQGNSA.

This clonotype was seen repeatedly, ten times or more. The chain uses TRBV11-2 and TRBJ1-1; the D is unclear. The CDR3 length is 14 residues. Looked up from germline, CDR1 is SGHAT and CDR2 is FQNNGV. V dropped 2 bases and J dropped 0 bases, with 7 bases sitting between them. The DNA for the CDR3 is TGTGCCAGCAGCTTATTGGCCCTGAACACTGAAGCTTTCTTT. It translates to CASSLLALNTEAFF.

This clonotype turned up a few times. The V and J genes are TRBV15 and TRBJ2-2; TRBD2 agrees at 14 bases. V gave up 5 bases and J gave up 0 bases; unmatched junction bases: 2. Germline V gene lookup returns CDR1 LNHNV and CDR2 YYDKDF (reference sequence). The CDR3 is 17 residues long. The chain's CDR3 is CATSQGLAGANTGELFF. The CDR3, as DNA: TGTGCCACCAGCCAGGGACTAGCGGGGGCGAACACCGGGGAGCTGTTTTTT.

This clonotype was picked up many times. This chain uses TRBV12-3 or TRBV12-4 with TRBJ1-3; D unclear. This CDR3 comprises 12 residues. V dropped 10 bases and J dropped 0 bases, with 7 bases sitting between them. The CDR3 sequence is CATESSGNTIYF. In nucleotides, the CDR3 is TGTGCCACAGAGAGCTCTGGAAACACCATATATTTT.

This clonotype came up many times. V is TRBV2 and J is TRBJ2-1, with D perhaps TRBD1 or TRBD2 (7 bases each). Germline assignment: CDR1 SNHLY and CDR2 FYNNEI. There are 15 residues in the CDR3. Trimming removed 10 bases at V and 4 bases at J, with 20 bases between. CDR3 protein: CATLGGDSPYNEQFF. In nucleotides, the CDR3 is TGTGCCACCTTAGGGGGGGACAGTCCATACAATGAGCAGTTCTTC.

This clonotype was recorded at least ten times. The chain's CDR3 is CASSLQSYRYTGHFGYTF. Written as DNA, the CDR3 is TGTGCCAGCAGCTTACAATCTTACCGCTACACAGGACATTTTGGCTACACCTTC. This rearrangement joins TRBV11-2 to TRBJ1-2, with D perhaps TRBD1 (5 bases). Trimming pared 2 bases from V and 7 bases from J, leaving 26 bases between. The germline gives CDR1 SGHAT, CDR2 FQNNGV. The length of the CDR3 is 18 residues.

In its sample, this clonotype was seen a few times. The DNA for the CDR3 is TGTGCCAGCAAGGACACCGACACAGATACGCAGTATTTT. It specifies CASKDTDTDTQYF. The gene calls are TRBV7-9 and TRBJ2-3; perhaps TRBD1 as D (5 bases). Trimming took off 7 bases at V and 2 bases at J, with 10 bases between the two ends. The CDR3 is 13 amino acids. Germline V gene lookup returns CDR1 SEHNR and CDR2 FQNEAQ (reference sequence). Supplemented by reference TRBV7-9 and TRBJ2-3, the full variable domain reads DTGVSQNPRHKITKRGQNVTFRCDPISEHNRLYWYRQTLGQGPEFLTYFQNEAQLEKSRLLSDRFSAERPKGSFSTLEIQRTEQGDSAMYLCASKDTDTDTQYFGPGTRLTVL.

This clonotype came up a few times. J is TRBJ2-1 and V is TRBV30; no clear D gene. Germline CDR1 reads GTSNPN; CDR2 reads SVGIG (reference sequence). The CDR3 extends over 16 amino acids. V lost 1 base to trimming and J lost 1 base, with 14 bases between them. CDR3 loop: CAWSGITAGSYNEQFF. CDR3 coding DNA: TGTGCCTGGAGTGGAATAACTGCCGGGTCCTACAATGAGCAGTTCTTC.

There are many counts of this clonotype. The CDR3 nucleotides are TGTGCCAGCAGTTCCGTCCCGGGACTAGGGGGACAAGAGACCCAGTACTTC. Its protein product is CASSSVPGLGGQETQYF. The J gene is TRBJ2-5, the V gene TRBV27, with 8 bases fitting TRBD2. Germline V gene data show CDR1 as MNHEY and CDR2 as SMNVEV (reference sequence). J gave up 2 bases and V 4 bases, and 12 bases lay outside the gene matches. The CDR3 runs to 17 residues.

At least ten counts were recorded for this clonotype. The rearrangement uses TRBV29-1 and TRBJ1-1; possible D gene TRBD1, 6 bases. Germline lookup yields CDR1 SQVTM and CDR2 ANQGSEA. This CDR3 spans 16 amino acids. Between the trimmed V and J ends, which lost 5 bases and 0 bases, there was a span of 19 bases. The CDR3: CSVLLPGATVNTEAFF. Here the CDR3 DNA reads TGCAGCGTTCTCCTTCCAGGGGCGACGGTGAACACTGAAGCTTTCTTT.

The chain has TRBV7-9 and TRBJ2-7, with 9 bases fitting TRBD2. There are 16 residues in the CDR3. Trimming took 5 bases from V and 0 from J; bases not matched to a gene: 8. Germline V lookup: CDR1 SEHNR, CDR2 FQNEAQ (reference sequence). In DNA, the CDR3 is TGTGCCAGCAGCCAGGGACTAGCACCCAACTCCTACGAGCAGTACTTC. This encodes CASSQGLAPNSYEQYF.

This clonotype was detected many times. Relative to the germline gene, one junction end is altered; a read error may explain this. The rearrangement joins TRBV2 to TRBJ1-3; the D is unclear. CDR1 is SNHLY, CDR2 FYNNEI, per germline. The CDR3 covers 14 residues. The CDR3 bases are TGTGCCAGCAATGAAGGATACTCTGGAAACACCATATATTTT. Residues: CASNEGYSGNTIYF.

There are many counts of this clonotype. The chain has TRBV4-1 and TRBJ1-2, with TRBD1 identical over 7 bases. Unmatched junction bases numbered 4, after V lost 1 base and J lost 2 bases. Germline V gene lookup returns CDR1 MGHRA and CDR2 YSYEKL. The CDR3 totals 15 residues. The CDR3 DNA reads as TGCGCCAGCAGCCAAGGGGACAGAGCGAACTATGGCTACACCTTC. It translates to CASSQGDRANYGYTF.

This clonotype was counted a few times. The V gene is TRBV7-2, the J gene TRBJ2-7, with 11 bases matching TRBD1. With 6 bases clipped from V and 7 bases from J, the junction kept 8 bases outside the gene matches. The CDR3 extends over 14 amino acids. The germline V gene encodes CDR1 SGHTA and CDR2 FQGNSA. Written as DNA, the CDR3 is TGTGCCAGCAGTTCCCGGGACAGGGGGAATGAGCAGTACTTC. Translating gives CASSSRDRGNEQYF.

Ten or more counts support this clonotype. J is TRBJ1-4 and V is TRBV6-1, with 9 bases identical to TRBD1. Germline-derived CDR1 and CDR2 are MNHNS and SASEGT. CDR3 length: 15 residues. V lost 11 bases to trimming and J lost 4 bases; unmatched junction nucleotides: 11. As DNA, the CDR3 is TGTGCCGCCAGCGGGCTGACAGGGGGTAATGAAAAACTGTTTTTT. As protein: CAASGLTGGNEKLFF.

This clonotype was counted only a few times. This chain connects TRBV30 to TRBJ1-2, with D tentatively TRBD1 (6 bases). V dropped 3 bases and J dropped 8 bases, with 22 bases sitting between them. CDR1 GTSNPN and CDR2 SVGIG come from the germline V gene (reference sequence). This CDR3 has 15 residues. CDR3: CAWSALTGNKGGYTF. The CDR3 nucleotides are TGTGCCTGGAGCGCCCTGACAGGAAACAAGGGAGGCTACACCTTC.

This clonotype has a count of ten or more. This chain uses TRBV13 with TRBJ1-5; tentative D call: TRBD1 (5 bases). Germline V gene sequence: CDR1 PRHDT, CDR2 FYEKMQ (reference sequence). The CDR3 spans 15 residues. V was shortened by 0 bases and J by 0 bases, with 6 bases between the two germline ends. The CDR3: CASSLGRGSNQPQHF. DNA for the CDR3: TGTGCCAGCAGCTTAGGGAGGGGTAGCAATCAGCCCCAGCATTTT.

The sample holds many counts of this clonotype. CDR3 nucleotide sequence: TGTGCCAGCTCCCACCGGGAGCTGTTTTTT. Translated: CASSHRELFF. J is TRBJ2-2 and V is TRBV6-1, with D unresolved. Looked up from germline, CDR1 is MNHNS and CDR2 is SASEGT. V was trimmed by 8 bases and J by 9 bases, leaving 7 bases between them. The CDR3 runs to 10 residues.

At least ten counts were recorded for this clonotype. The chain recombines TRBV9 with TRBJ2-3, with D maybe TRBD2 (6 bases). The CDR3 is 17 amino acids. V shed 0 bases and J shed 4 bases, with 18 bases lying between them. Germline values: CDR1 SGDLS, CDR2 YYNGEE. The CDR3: CASSVAGNSGSPDTQYF. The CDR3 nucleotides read TGTGCCAGCAGCGTAGCTGGGAATAGCGGATCACCAGATACGCAGTATTTT.

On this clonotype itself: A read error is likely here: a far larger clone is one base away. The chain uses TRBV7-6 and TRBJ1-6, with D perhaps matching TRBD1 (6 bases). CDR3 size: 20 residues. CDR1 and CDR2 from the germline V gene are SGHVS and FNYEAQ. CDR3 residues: CASSLRPSHKGVLYNSPPHF. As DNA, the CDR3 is TGTGCCAGCAGCTTAAGACCCTCACACAAGGGGGTTCTCTATAATTCACCCCCCCACTTT. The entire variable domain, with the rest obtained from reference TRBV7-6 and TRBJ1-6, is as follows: GAGVSQSPRYKVTKRGQDVALRCDPISGHVSLYWYRQALGQGPEFLTYFNYEAQQDKSGLPNDRFSAERPEGSISTLTIQRTEQRDSAMYRCASSLRPSHKGVLYNSPPHFGNGTRLTVT.